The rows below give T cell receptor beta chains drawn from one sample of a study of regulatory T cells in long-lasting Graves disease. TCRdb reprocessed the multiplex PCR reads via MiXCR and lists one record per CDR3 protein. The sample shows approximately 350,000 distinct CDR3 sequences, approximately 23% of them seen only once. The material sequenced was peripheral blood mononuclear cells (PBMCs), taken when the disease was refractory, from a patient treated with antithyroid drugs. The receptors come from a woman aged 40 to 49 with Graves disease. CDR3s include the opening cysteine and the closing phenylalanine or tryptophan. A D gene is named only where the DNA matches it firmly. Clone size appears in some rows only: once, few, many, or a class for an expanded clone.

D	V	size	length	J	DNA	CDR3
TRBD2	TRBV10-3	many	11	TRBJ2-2	TGTGCCACCGCGGGACTAGAGGAGCTGTTTTTT	CATAGLEELFF
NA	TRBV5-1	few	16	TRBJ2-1	TGCGCCAGCAGCTTGGTAGGCCACAGCTCCTACAATGAGCAGTTCTTC	CASSLVGHSSYNEQFF
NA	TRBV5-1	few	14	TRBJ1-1	TGCGCCAGCAGCTTGTGGGAGGGCGGCACTGAAGCTTTCTTT	CASSLWEGGTEAFF
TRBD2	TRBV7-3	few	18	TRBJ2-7	TGTGCCAGCAGCTCGCCACGGGGACCGGGACTAGCGGTCCAGACGCAGTACTTC	CASSSPRGPGLAVQTQYF
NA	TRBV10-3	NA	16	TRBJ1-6	TGTGCCATCAGTGAGCGGGGACTGATGCTGAATTCACCCCTCCACTTT	CAISERGLMLNSPLHF
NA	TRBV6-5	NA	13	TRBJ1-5	TGTGCCAGCAGTTACTCCGGCAGCTCGGCCCAGCATTTT	CASSYSGSSAQHF
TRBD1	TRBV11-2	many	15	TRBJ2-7	TGTGCCAGCAGCTTATCCGGCAGGGGGATTTACGAGCAGTACTTC	CASSLSGRGIYEQYF
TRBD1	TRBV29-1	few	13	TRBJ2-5	TGCAGCGTTGAAGGGGACAGTCAAGAGACCCAGTACTTC	CSVEGDSQETQYF
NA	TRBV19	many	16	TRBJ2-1	TGTGCCAGTAGCGATATAGCGCGAGGAACTCTCAATGAGCAGTTCTTC	CASSDIARGTLNEQFF
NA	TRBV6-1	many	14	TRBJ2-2	TGTGCCAGCAGCAAAGGGGAGGACACCGGGGAGCTGTTTTTT	CASSKGEDTGELFF
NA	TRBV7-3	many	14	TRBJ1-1	TGTGCCAGCAGCTTAAGTAATGACAACACTGAAGCTTTCTTT	CASSLSNDNTEAFF
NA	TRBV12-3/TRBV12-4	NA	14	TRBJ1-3	TGTGCCAGCAGTTTATATGCCCCTGGAAACACCATATATTTT	CASSLYAPGNTIYF
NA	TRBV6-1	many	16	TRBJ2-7	TGTGCCAGCAGTGAAACGCGTGTCGGCCTCTCCTACGAGCAGTACTTC	CASSETRVGLSYEQYF
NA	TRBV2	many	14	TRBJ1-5	TGTGCCAGCAGTGGGGACGGACGCAATCAGCCCCAGCATTTT	CASSGDGRNQPQHF
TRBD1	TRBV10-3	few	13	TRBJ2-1	TGTGCCATCAGTGGACAGGGGTACAATGAGCAGTTCTTC	CAISGQGYNEQFF
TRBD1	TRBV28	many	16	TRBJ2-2	TGTGCCAGCAGTTTATTAGTGGGACAGGGTGTCGGGGAGCTGTTTTTT	CASSLLVGQGVGELFF
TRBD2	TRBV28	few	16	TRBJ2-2	TGTGCCAGCACCTTCCCGGGACTAGCGGTCACCGGGGAGCTGTTTTTT	CASTFPGLAVTGELFF
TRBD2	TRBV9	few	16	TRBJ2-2	TGTGCCAGCAGCGTAGTAGCGGGGACGAACACCGGGGAGCTGTTTTTT	CASSVVAGTNTGELFF
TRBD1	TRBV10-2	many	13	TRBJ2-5	TGCGCCAGCGTAAGACAGGGGGAAGAGACCCAGTACTTC	CASVRQGEETQYF
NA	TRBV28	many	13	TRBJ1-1	TGTGCCACCCTAAATCAGCGGTGGACTGAAGCTTTCTTT	CATLNQRWTEAFF
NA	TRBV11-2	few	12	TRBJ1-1	TGTGCCAGCAGCATCGGTCCCTTGGATGCTTTCTTT	CASSIGPLDAFF
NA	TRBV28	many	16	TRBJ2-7	TGTGCCAGCAGTCCAAACCCGGGACCATTATCTAACGAGCAGTACTTC	CASSPNPGPLSNEQYF
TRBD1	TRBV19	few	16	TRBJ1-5	TGTGCCAGTAGTATTTGGGGGGACAGGGTATACCAGCCCCAGCATTTT	CASSIWGDRVYQPQHF
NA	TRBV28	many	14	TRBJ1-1	TGTGCCAGCACCGTCCGAGGCCCCGGGGCTGAAGCTTTCTTT	CASTVRGPGAEAFF
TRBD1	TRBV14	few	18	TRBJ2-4	TGTGCCAGCAGCCACACGGCGGACAGGGAGGAGTCCAAAAACATTCAGTACTTC	CASSHTADREESKNIQYF
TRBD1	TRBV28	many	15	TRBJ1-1	TGTGCCAGCAGTCTCCGCAGGGGGCTCTTCGGTGAAGCTTTCTTT	CASSLRRGLFGEAFF